Sequencing of this T cell receptor beta chain was carried out in a study of response to subunit inactivated influenza vaccine. Whole-study findings and limits: Authors suggested each seasonal flu vaccination may recruit only limited numbers of new T cells.

This clonotype was recorded a few times. Antigen specificity is unknown. CDR1 DFQATT and CDR2 SNEGSKA come from the germline V gene (reference sequence). This CDR3 is 12 amino acids long. The V end lost 6 bases, the J end lost 1 base, and 7 bases lay between the germline ends. One entry per CDR3 protein, called by TCRdb with MiXCR from the RT-PCR reads. The sample shows about 780,000 distinct CDR3 sequences, less than 20% of them seen only once. The clonotype was recovered from a man aged 50 to 59 who received an inactivated influenza vaccine. This chain connects TRBV20-1 to TRBJ2-1; the D is unclear. The sample consisted of PBMCs from blood, taken roughly 5 days after vaccination. CDR3 protein: CSAHSSYNEQFF. In nucleotides, the CDR3 is TGCAGTGCGCACAGTTCCTACAATGAGCAGTTCTTC.